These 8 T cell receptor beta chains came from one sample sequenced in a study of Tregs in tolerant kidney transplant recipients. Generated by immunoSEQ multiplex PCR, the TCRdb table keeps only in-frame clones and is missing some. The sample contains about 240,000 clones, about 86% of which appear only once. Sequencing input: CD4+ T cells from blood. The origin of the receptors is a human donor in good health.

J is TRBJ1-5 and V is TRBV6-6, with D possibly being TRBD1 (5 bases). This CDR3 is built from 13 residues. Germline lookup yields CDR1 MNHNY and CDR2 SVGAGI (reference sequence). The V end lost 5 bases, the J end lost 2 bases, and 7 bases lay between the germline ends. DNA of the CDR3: TGTGCCAGCAGTATGGGGGGCAATCAGCCCCAGCATTTT. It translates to CASSMGGNQPQHF.

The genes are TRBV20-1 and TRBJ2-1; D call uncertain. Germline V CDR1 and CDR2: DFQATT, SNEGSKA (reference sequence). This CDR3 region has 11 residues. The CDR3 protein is CSAPPYNEQFF. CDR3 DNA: TGCAGCGCCCCACCCTACAATGAGCAGTTCTTC.

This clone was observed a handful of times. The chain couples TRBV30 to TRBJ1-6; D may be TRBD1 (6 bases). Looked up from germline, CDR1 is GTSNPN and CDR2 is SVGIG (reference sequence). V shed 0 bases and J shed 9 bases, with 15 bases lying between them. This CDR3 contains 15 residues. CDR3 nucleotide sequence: TGTGCCTGGAGTGTGGCCACACAGGGAGTTTCACCCCTCCACTTT. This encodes CAWSVATQGVSPLHF.

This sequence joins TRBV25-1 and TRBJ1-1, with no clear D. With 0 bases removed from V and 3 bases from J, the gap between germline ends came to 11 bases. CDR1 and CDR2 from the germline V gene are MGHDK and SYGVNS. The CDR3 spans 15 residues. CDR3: CASSEYLAGDTEAFF. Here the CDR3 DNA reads TGTGCCAGCAGTGAATATTTGGCCGGAGACACTGAAGCTTTCTTT.

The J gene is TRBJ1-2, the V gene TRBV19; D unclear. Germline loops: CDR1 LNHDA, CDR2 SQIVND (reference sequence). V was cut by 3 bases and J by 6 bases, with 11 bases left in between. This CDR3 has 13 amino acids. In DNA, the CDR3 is TGTGCCAGTAGTATGGCACAGATGGATGGCTACACCTTC. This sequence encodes CASSMAQMDGYTF.

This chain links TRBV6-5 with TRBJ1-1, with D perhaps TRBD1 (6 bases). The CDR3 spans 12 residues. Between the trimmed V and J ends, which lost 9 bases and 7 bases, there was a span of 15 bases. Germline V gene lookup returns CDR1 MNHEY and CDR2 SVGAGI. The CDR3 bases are TGTGCCAGTAAGGCCCGAGGGGGTGAAGCTTTCTTT. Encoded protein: CASKARGGEAFF.

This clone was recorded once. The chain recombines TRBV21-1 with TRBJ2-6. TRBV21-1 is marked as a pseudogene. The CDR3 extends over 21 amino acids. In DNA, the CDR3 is TGTGCCAGCAGCACGTCTTATCACAGGGAGGAGAGAGGATCCGGGGCCAACGTCCTGACTTTC. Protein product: CASSTSYHREERGSGANVLTF.

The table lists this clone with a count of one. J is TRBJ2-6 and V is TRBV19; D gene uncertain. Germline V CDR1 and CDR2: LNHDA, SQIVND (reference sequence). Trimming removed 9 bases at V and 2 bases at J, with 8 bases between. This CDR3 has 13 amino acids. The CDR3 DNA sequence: TGTGCCAGCCGAAGGACTGGGGCCAACGTCCTGACTTTC. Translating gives CASRRTGANVLTF.